These T cell receptor beta chains were read from a single sample in a study of blood T cell repertoires in COVID-19. Assay used: immunoSEQ multiplex PCR; TCRdb lists only in-frame clones, some missing. The repertoire holds some 45,000 clones, with under 85% as singletons. The sample consisted of peripheral blood. These receptors came from an older man in a cohort sampled during active COVID-19. CDR3s include the opening cysteine and the closing phenylalanine or tryptophan. Each record gives: D gene, V gene, clone size, J gene, CDR3 DNA, CDR3 protein. A D gene is named only where the DNA matches it firmly. Only some rows state a clone size, as once, few, many or a class for expanded clones.

TRBD1	TRBV28	.	TRBJ1-4	TGTGCCAGCACCCGGCCCCGGACAGGAGGAGATGAAAAACTGTTTTTT	CASTRPRTGGDEKLFF
TRBD1	TRBV7-9	.	TRBJ1-2	TGTGCCAGCAGCCCACAGGGGACCTATGGCTACACCTTC	CASSPQGTYGYTF
.	TRBV5-4	once	TRBJ1-2	TGTGCCAGCACCAAGCCAGGGGCTCTTAACTATGGCTACACCTTC	CASTKPGALNYGYTF
.	TRBV5-1	.	TRBJ1-5	TGCGCCAGCAGCTTCGAGGCGCGGGGTCAGCCCCAGCATTTT	CASSFEARGQPQHF
.	TRBV27	.	TRBJ1-5	TGTGCCAGCAGTCCCCTTCGGCCCCAGCATTTT	CASSPLRPQHF
TRBD2	TRBV6-5	.	TRBJ2-1	TGTGCCAGCAGTTACGACGGGACTAGCGGGATTCATGAGCAGTTCTTC	CASSYDGTSGIHEQFF
.	TRBV30	.	TRBJ1-3	TGTGCCTGGAGTGTGGGTGGAGCTGGAAACACCATATATTTT	CAWSVGGAGNTIYF
.	TRBV5-1	.	TRBJ1-1	TGCGCCAGCGCGAGGGACACCAAGAACACTGAAGCTTTCTTT	CASARDTKNTEAFF
.	TRBV28	.	TRBJ2-7	TGTGCCAGCAGGGGGCCGACCTACGAGCAGTACTTC	CASRGPTYEQYF
TRBD1	TRBV5-1	.	TRBJ1-4	TGCGCCAGCAACTCCGGGACAGGGTCCGAAAAACTGTTTTTT	CASNSGTGSEKLFF
.	TRBV4-1	.	TRBJ2-6	TGCGCCAGCAGCCAAGATATCTTCTCTGGGGCCAACGTCCTGACTTTC	CASSQDIFSGANVLTF
.	TRBV24-1	.	TRBJ1-2	TGTGCCACCAAAAGCGGGGGGCCTGGCTATGGCTACACCTTC	CATKSGGPGYGYTF
.	TRBV3-1/TRBV3-2	.	TRBJ2-7	TGTGCCAGCAGCCAAGGTTATGTCTCCTACGAGCAGTACTTC	CASSQGYVSYEQYF
.	TRBV5-1	.	TRBJ1-5	TGCGCCAGCAGCTTAGACAGTAGCAATCAGCCCCAGCATTTT	CASSLDSSNQPQHF
.	TRBV30	.	TRBJ2-7	TGTGCCTGGAGTGTTACAGGGGAGCAGTACTTC	CAWSVTGEQYF
.	TRBV2	.	TRBJ1-1	TGTGCCAGCAGTGAAGCACGGGGGGGTCCGGCTGAAGCTTTCTTT	CASSEARGGPAEAFF
.	TRBV9	once	TRBJ1-6	TGTGCCAGCAGCGTAGTTTTCAGCGATTCACCCCTCCACTTT	CASSVVFSDSPLHF
TRBD2	TRBV11-2	.	TRBJ2-7	TGTGCCAGCAGCTTAGGCCCCGGGAGGGGCGAGCAGTACTTC	CASSLGPGRGEQYF
.	TRBV28	.	TRBJ2-5	TGTGCCAGCAGTTTCTCTAAGGCAGGAGGCCAAGAGACCCAGTACTTC	CASSFSKAGGQETQYF
TRBD1	TRBV10-2	.	TRBJ1-1	TGCGCCAGCAGGTTACAGGGGGGGAACACTGAAGCTTTCTTT	CASRLQGGNTEAFF
.	TRBV20-1	.	TRBJ2-5	TGCAGTGCTAGTAGGAGTCGCCGGGTGGAGACCCAGTACTTC	CSASRSRRVETQYF
TRBD2	TRBV28	few	TRBJ2-1	TGTGCCAGCAGTCCTCCTGGGACTAGCCCCCATGAGCAGTTCTTC	CASSPPGTSPHEQFF